One and the same sample provided the 3 T cell receptor beta chains below, sequenced in a study of CD8+CD57+ T cells in acquired aplastic anemia. Genomic DNA templated the TCR beta VDJ and CDR3 profiling. TCRdb processed the reads anew with MiXCR; each CDR3 protein has one entry. Of some 200,000 distinct CDR3 sequences detected, under 50% appear once; the ten largest clones hold 15% to 20%. Patients selected for sequencing had displayed CD8+CD57+ cell expansion by flow cytometry. Sequenced input: sorted CD4+, CD8+, or CD8+CD57+ T cells (not recorded which) from PBMCs. These receptors all come from a human donor with aplastic anemia.

Notes on this clonotype: A much larger clone differs by one base, so this may be a read error. This sequence joins TRBV7-8 and TRBJ1-3; no reliable D call. V gave up 4 bases and J gave up 1 base, with 20 bases separating them. From germline, CDR1 is SGHVS and CDR2 FQNEAQ. This CDR3 has 18 amino acids. CDR3 nucleotide sequence: TGTGCCAGCAGCTCCCCTTTGTGGGGTGAGTCGTCTGGAAACACCATATATTTT. Encoded protein: CASSSPLWGESSGNTIYF.

This clonotype was seen at least ten times. The chain links TRBV10-1 to TRBJ2-5; TRBD2 aligns across 7 bases. Germline V gene data show CDR1 as WNHNN and CDR2 as SYGVQD (reference sequence). The CDR3 is made up of 16 amino acids. V was clipped by 3 bases and J by 1 base; unmatched bases: 8. CDR3 sequence: CASSDHGEGVQETQYF. The DNA for the CDR3 is TGCGCCAGCAGTGACCACGGGGAGGGAGTCCAAGAGACCCAGTACTTC.

Comments on this clonotype: A read error is likely, as this CDR3 ends without the conserved phenylalanine or tryptophan. The limits of the CDR3 on the DNA are not certain, so only TCRdb's listed CDR3 is given. The gene calls are TRBV7-9 and TRBJ1-5; the table assigns TRBD1, which was not confirmed against the DNA. The CDR3 is 9 residues long, ends included. CDR1 is SEHNR and CDR2 is FQNEAQ in the germline V gene (reference sequence). Here the CDR3 reads CASSLEGAG.